This T cell receptor (beta chain) was recovered during a study of blood T cell repertoires in COVID-19 (TCRdb year 2020). With respect to the entire study: The collaborator samples originated in the United States, Italy and Spain and spanned the acute and convalescent phases of COVID-19. The prospective study material was composed of cDNA or gDNA derived from T cells, B-cell-depleted T cells, or PBMCs. Subjects who had been exposed to COVID-19, were actively infected with it, or had recovered from it provided the deeply sampled blood TCRbeta repertoires that made up the dataset. A freely available public database, intended as a resource for researchers studying the immune response to SARS-CoV-2, is where the repertoires were released. The samples were drawn from two sources: the first 160 participants of the ongoing ImmuneRACE study, and 1,200 or so subjects contributed by 6 global collaborators. A de-identified subject ID, COVID-19 status, age in years and sex were almost always included in the sample metadata. Where available, HLA class I and class II types were obtained from metadata supplied by the sample provider rather than from assay-based typing. What the research found in general, with its limitations: How much clinical and demographic metadata was included differed by source and by participant, and the metadata was provided uncurated.

The collaborating institutions used their own protocols to collect whole blood in K2EDTA tubes. Collaborator samples were shipped for TCRbeta analysis as frozen whole blood, isolated PBMCs, or DNA extracted from either sample type. The immunoSEQ Assay, a bias-controlled multiplex PCR, was used to amplify TCRbeta CDR3 regions from genomic DNA. The study's processing was this. Within the assay, amplification of reference gene primers was used to estimate how many nucleated cells each sample contained. To quantify the absolute abundance of each unique TCRbeta CDR3 rearrangement, sequence reads were collapsed and filtered. For each sample, productive Simpson clonality was calculated as the square root of Simpson's diversity index across productive rearrangements. In its TCRdb copy, this immuneACCESS table keeps in-frame sequences only and misses some clones. Where compared with another copy, unresolved V genes explain less than half of these, and the others have no known cause. For V, J and clone size, that table is used; D and trimming come from the DNA. This sample has over 200,000 clones in its table, and approximately 87% of those were observed once. Jointly, the top ten make up roughly 2.7% of the sample.

The CDR3, cysteine through phenylalanine, is 16 amino acids long. The DNA shown is the 48-base CDR3, in frame from base 1. The V and J ends are trimmed by 4 bases and 7 bases, leaving 22 bases between them. For CDR1 and CDR2, the germline V gene lists SGHDN and FVKESK. This clone was recorded a few times. What this receptor recognizes is not known. No much larger clonotype is one base removed from it; base qualities were not supplied. Material for sequencing was peripheral blood. This TCR was sampled from a woman aged 70-85 years with active or convalescent COVID-19. Recombination joined TRBV14 with TRBJ2-5; the D gene cannot be resolved reliably. The CDR3 sequence is CASSLPLTLVLGTQYF. The nucleotides are TGTGCCAGCAGCCTCCCTCTTACTCTGGTCCTAGGGACCCAGTACTTC.